Listed below are T cell receptor beta chains from one sample, sequenced in a study of blood T cells in healthy people across ages. TCRdb used MiXCR to reprocess the 5' RACE reads, holding one entry per CDR3 protein. The sample lists fewer than 700,000 distinct CDR3 sequences; 45% to 55% were seen once. The sequencing sample was made of blood. The receptors were gathered from an elderly man in good health. CDR3s include the opening cysteine and the closing phenylalanine or tryptophan. The order of the fields is D gene, V gene, J gene, clone size, CDR3 DNA, CDR3 protein. A D gene is named only where the DNA matches it firmly. Not every row has a clone size; where given, it reads once, few, many or a size class.

>.|TRBV20-1|TRBJ2-7|few
TGCAGTGCTCGGGACTTAAGGAGCTCCTACGAGCAGTACTTC
CSARDLRSSYEQYF
>TRBD2|TRBV7-6|TRBJ2-5|few
TGTGCCAGCAGCCGTATATCGACTAGCGGGATATACCAAGAGACCCAGTACTTC
CASSRISTSGIYQETQYF
>TRBD1|TRBV28|TRBJ1-4|.
TGTGCCAGCAGGCCTGCCACGGGGACAGGGGGTGGAAAACTGTTTTTT
CASRPATGTGGGKLFF
>.|TRBV9|TRBJ2-3|.
TGTGCCAGCAGCCCTAGACGAGCGGAGGGGGATACGCAGTATTTT
CASSPRRAEGDTQYF
>TRBD2|TRBV9|TRBJ2-3|few
TGTGCCAGCAGCGTAGTTAGCGGGGACCTCACAGATACGCAGTATTTT
CASSVVSGDLTDTQYF
>.|TRBV20-1|TRBJ1-1|.
TGCAGTGCTAGACAAGGGACGTACGACCAAGAAGCTTTCTTT
CSARQGTYDQEAFF
>TRBD2|TRBV29-1|TRBJ2-3|many
TGCAGCGTTGACGGGGCTAGCGGGGGGGGAGCAGATACGCAGTATTTT
CSVDGASGGGADTQYF
>.|TRBV9|TRBJ1-6|.
TGTGCCAGCAGCGTAGGGAGGGATCCGGGACTCCGGGGGTCCCTCCACTTT
CASSVGRDPGLRGSLHF
>.|TRBV5-1|TRBJ2-5|.
TGCGCCAGCAGCCCACAGTCGGTCCAAGAGACCCAGTACTTC
CASSPQSVQETQYF
>.|TRBV11-2|TRBJ2-1|.
TGTGCCAGCAGCTTAGATCAGGCGGGGACTGAGCAGTTCTTC
CASSLDQAGTEQFF
>.|TRBV29-1|TRBJ1-2|few
TGCAGCGTGGCGAGGGGGGTCTATGGCTACACCTTC
CSVARGVYGYTF
>.|TRBV6-5|TRBJ2-3|many
TGTGCCAGCAGCCGCCGATCACTCACAGATACGCAGTATTTT
CASSRRSLTDTQYF
>.|TRBV27|TRBJ1-2|.
TGTGCCGGCAGTTTAAGTTACAGGAACTATGGCTACACCTTC
CAGSLSYRNYGYTF
>.|TRBV28|TRBJ1-1|many
TGTGCCAGCAGACTGCAGGGCCTCACTGAAGCTTTCTTT
CASRLQGLTEAFF
>.|TRBV7-7|TRBJ2-5|few
TGTGCTAGCAGCTTAGCGGGAAAGGGGGCTGGGACCCAGTACTTC
CASSLAGKGAGTQYF
>.|TRBV12-3/TRBV12-4|TRBJ1-2|.
TGTGCCAGCAGTTTAATCGCTGGCTACACCTTC
CASSLIAGYTF
>.|TRBV7-2|TRBJ1-5|.
TGTGCCAGCAGCTTATTACCGATCAATCAGCCCCAGCATTTT
CASSLLPINQPQHF
>.|TRBV15|TRBJ2-1|.
TGTGCCACCAGCAGAGATCGGGGCGAGAGCTACAATGAGCAGTTCTTC
CATSRDRGESYNEQFF
>TRBD2|TRBV6-2/TRBV6-3|TRBJ2-2|.
TGTGCCAGCAGATTAGCGGGGTTCACCGGGGAGCTGTTTTTT
CASRLAGFTGELFF
>.|TRBV4-2|TRBJ2-1|few
TGTGCCAGCAGCCAAGCGGAGGGCCAGGGCAATGAGCAGTTCTTC
CASSQAEGQGNEQFF
>.|TRBV20-1|TRBJ2-5|few
TGCAGTGCTAGACTACTTCAAGAGACCCAGTACTTC
CSARLLQETQYF
>.|TRBV6-5|TRBJ1-1|.
TGTGCCAGCAGTTCCCCCGAGCCCAACTCTGAAGCTTTCTTT
CASSSPEPNSEAFF
>TRBD2|TRBV12-3/TRBV12-4|TRBJ2-5|few
TGTGCCAGCAGCCCTTCTGGGACTAGCGGGGGGGCCGAAGAGACCCAGTACTTC
CASSPSGTSGGAEETQYF
>TRBD1|TRBV24-1|TRBJ2-5|once
TGTGCCACCGGTGATTCCCGGGACAGCTACCAAGAGACCCAGTACTTC
CATGDSRDSYQETQYF
>TRBD1|TRBV4-2|TRBJ2-1|few
TGTGCCAGCAGCCAAGAGGAGACAGGGAACAATGAGCAGTTCTTC
CASSQEETGNNEQFF
>TRBD2|TRBV7-2|TRBJ2-7|.
TGTGCCAGCAGCTTCGGGACTAGCGGGGGGGCCTACGAGCAGTACTTC
CASSFGTSGGAYEQYF
>TRBD1|TRBV6-5|TRBJ2-7|many
TGTGCCAGCAGTTACTCAGGACAGGGGACTTACGAGCAGTACTTC
CASSYSGQGTYEQYF
>.|TRBV20-1|TRBJ2-7|.
TGCAGTGCTCCTCCTAGCTCCTACAATGAGCAGTACTTC
CSAPPSSYNEQYF
>.|TRBV29-1|TRBJ2-7|.
TGCAGCGTTGACAGGGGGGGCTGCGAGCAGTACTTC
CSVDRGGCEQYF
>.|TRBV18|TRBJ2-6|few
TGTGCCAGCTCACCGAACCTCGGGACGGACTCTGGGGCCAACGTCCTGACTTTC
CASSPNLGTDSGANVLTF
>TRBD2|TRBV20-1|TRBJ2-7|.
TGCAATGGGATGAGGGCTAGCGGGAGGAGCGAGCAGTACTTC
CNGMRASGRSEQYF
>.|TRBV10-3|TRBJ2-7|few
TGTGCCATTCTCCCCTCTAACTCCTACGAGCAGTACTTC
CAILPSNSYEQYF
>.|TRBV28|TRBJ1-2|.
TGTGCCTCTCTGGGGGCCGTCTATGGCTACACCTTC
CASLGAVYGYTF
>TRBD1|TRBV7-2|TRBJ2-7|.
TGTGCCAGCAGCTCCCGGGGGGGACAGGGGGCTATCTACGAGCAGTACTTC
CASSSRGGQGAIYEQYF
>.|TRBV10-3|TRBJ2-3|once
TGTGCCATCAGTGAGAGATCGGGGGATACGCAGTATTTT
CAISERSGDTQYF
>TRBD2|TRBV2|TRBJ2-1|.
TGTGCCAGCATCCCAGGTCGCGGGGGGGCCGGGTCCTACAATGAGCAGTTCTTC
CASIPGRGGAGSYNEQFF
>.|TRBV4-1|TRBJ2-4|.
TGCGCCAGCAGCCAAGGGGTGGGGTTCTGGGAGCAGTACTTC
CASSQGVGFWEQYF
>TRBD1|TRBV27|TRBJ1-1|few
TGTGCCAGCAGTGGCCGACAGGGTCGCGCTGAAGCTTTCTTT
CASSGRQGRAEAFF
>TRBD1|TRBV6-5|TRBJ1-1|few
TGTGCCAGCAGTTCCCCGGCGGGACAGGAAGCTTTCTTT
CASSSPAGQEAFF
>.|TRBV5-1|TRBJ1-5|.
TGCGCCAGCAGCTTGGTATCAGGGGTCAATCAGCCCCAGCATTTT
CASSLVSGVNQPQHF
>TRBD1|TRBV6-6|TRBJ1-1|few
TGTGCCAGCAGTCCACAGGGGATAGGCACTGAAGCTTTCTTT
CASSPQGIGTEAFF
>.|TRBV9|TRBJ2-7|.
TGTGCCAGCAGCGTAGAGGGGGAAAGATACGAGCAGTACTTC
CASSVEGERYEQYF
>.|TRBV28|TRBJ2-7|.
TGTGCCAGCAGTCGACGACCTTACGAGCAGTACTTC
CASSRRPYEQYF
>.|TRBV28|TRBJ2-7|many
TGTGCCAGCAGTGGACTCCCAGGTACCGAGCAGTACTTC
CASSGLPGTEQYF
>TRBD2|TRBV20-1|TRBJ2-3|few
TGCAGTGCTAGAACGGGACTAGCGGAATCAGATACGCAGTATTTT
CSARTGLAESDTQYF
>.|TRBV5-1|TRBJ2-4|.
TGCGCCAGCAGCTTGGATATGGGGCGCTTAGGACTGGCCAAAAACATTCAGTACTTC
CASSLDMGRLGLAKNIQYF